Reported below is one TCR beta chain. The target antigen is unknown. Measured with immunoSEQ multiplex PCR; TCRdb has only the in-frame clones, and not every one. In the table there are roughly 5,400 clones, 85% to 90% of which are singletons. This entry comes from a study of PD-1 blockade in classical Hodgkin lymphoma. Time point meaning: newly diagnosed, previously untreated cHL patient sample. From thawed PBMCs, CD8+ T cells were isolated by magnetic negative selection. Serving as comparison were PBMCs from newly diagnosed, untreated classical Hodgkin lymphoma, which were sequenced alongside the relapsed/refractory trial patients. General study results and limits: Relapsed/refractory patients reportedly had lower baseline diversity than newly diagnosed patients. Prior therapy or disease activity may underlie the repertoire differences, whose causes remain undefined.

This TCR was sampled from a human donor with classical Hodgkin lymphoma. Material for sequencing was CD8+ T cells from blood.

This CDR3 is CASSLFSSGKAFF. CDR3 DNA: TGTGCCAGCAGCTTATTCTCATCGGGGAAAGCTTTCTTT. The rearrangement links TRBV7-9 to TRBJ1-1; D is undetermined. The germline CDR1 and CDR2 sequences are SEHNR and FQNEAQ (reference sequence). The V end lost 2 bases, the J end lost 9 bases, and 13 bases lay between the germline ends. The CDR3 sequence is 13 residues long.